This T cell receptor beta chain was identified in a study of shared clonotypes between healthy human individuals. This clone appeared a few times. The antigen remains unidentified. Splitting of each subset's genomic DNA was done evenly across several immunoSEQ plates. TCRdb keeps only in-frame clones here, not all; method: immunoSEQ multiplex PCR. The repertoire includes nearly 750,000 clones, 72% of them detected once, and around 1.8% sits in the top ten. CDR3 length: 15 residues. Germline V gene sequence: CDR1 MNHNS, CDR2 SASEGT. Trimming removed 6 bases at V and 0 bases at J, with 15 bases between. Study-wide points: Blood was the sole source, and tissue repertoires probably differ. Non-shared clonotypes showed lower generation probabilities than clonotypes common to all four donors.

What was sequenced was memory CD4+ T cells sorted from blood. Described subset: CD45RA-negative fraction. The rearrangement joins TRBV6-1 to TRBJ2-7; D is perhaps TRBD2 (5 bases). The sequence was collected from a woman in her 30s in good health. CDR3 loop: CASSFGLINSYEQYF. The CDR3 bases are TGTGCCAGCAGCTTCGGACTGATCAACTCCTACGAGCAGTACTTC.